The subject of this entry is one T cell receptor beta chain. The entry originates in a study of blood T cell repertoires in COVID-19. This CDR3 region has 17 residues. V trimming: 2 bases; J trimming: 1 base; junction bases outside the gene matches: 5. Germline V gene sequence: CDR1 ENHRY, CDR2 SYGVKD. Profiling relied on immunoSEQ multiplex PCR, and the TCRdb table lists in-frame clones only, not all of them. The table has about 160,000 clones, roughly 91% seen once; the top ten hold about 4.5%. The sequencing input was peripheral blood. J is TRBJ1-5 and V is TRBV10-3; TRBD1 agrees at 10 bases. The source of this sequence is a woman aged 50 to 60 with acute or convalescent COVID-19. CDR3 residues: CAISEGGQGMSNQPQHF. CDR3 coding DNA: TGTGCCATCAGTGAGGGGGGACAGGGGATGAGCAATCAGCCCCAGCATTTT.